Listed below are T cell receptor beta chains from one sample, sequenced in a study of cytomegalovirus exposure and HLA in healthy donors. Method: immunoSEQ multiplex PCR; TCRdb's copy keeps in-frame clones and lacks some. The table includes around 140,000 clones, around 72% detected once. Sequenced: PBMCs. The receptors come from a man in his forties or fifties in good health and CMV-seropositive. Each CDR3 is given with its conserved first and last residue. Fields, in order: V gene, clone size, D gene, J gene, CDR3 protein, CDR3 DNA. A D gene is named only where the DNA matches it firmly. Clone size is shown for a subset of rows, as once, few, many or a class of expanded clone.

>TRBV5-6|NA|TRBD2|TRBJ2-1
CASSYLGLANEQFF
TGTGCCAGCAGCTACCTAGGACTAGCCAATGAGCAGTTCTTC
>TRBV7-2|once|TRBD2|TRBJ2-2
CASRGGLAGVKGTGELFF
TGTGCCAGCAGGGGGGGGCTAGCGGGAGTTAAAGGAACCGGGGAGCTGTTTTTT
>TRBV11-2|NA|TRBD1|TRBJ1-2
CASSLPGQGAGNYGYTF
TGTGCCAGCAGCCTTCCGGGACAGGGGGCAGGGAACTATGGCTACACCTTC
>TRBV18|NA|TRBD1|TRBJ1-1
CASSPGTGDTEAFF
TGTGCCAGCTCACCTGGGACAGGGGACACTGAAGCTTTCTTT
>TRBV6-1|NA|NA|TRBJ1-1
CASSQGTEAFF
TGTGCCAGCAGCCAGGGAACTGAAGCTTTCTTT
>TRBV18|once|NA|TRBJ2-7
CASSPGQYEQYF
TGTGCCAGCTCACCTGGCCAATACGAGCAGTACTTC
>TRBV7-2|NA|NA|TRBJ1-1
CASSLSYSPGTEAFF
TGTGCCAGCAGCTTGAGTTACAGCCCCGGCACTGAAGCTTTCTTT
>TRBV4-2|NA|NA|TRBJ2-6
CASSQDTSGANVLTF
TGTGCCAGCAGCCAAGATACTTCTGGGGCCAACGTCCTGACTTTC
>TRBV10-3|few|TRBD1|TRBJ1-1
CAIRGAGGEGEAFF
TGTGCCATCAGGGGGGCAGGGGGAGAAGGTGAAGCTTTCTTT
>TRBV7-9|NA|NA|TRBJ2-1
CASSLQAKPGNEQFF
TGTGCCAGCAGCCTCCAAGCAAAACCCGGCAATGAGCAGTTCTTC
>TRBV11-2|NA|TRBD1|TRBJ1-2
CASTVDRGRTDGYTF
TGTGCCAGCACCGTAGACAGGGGGCGGACCGACGGCTACACCTTC
>TRBV19|NA|NA|TRBJ1-4
CASTHGRSGLNEKLFF
TGTGCCAGTACCCACGGCCGGTCAGGACTTAATGAAAAACTGTTTTTT
>TRBV18|NA|NA|TRBJ1-3
CASSLRTEWGSGNTIYF
TGTGCCAGCTCACTACGGACTGAATGGGGCTCTGGAAACACCATATATTTT
>TRBV7-6|NA|NA|TRBJ2-5
CASSSRRGRRAAETQYF
TGTGCCAGCAGCTCTCGGCGGGGAAGGAGGGCCGCAGAGACCCAGTACTTC
>TRBV7-2|NA|NA|TRBJ1-4
CASSDRVGLGEKLFF
TGTGCCAGCAGCGACCGTGTTGGACTCGGTGAAAAACTGTTTTTT
>TRBV28|few|TRBD1|TRBJ1-2
CASSVWNTGQGGYGYTF
TGTGCCAGCAGTGTATGGAACACGGGACAGGGAGGCTATGGCTACACCTTC
>TRBV9|NA|NA|TRBJ1-2
CASSVVPTRCGYTF
TGTGCCAGCAGCGTAGTGCCCACAAGATGCGGCTACACCTTC
>TRBV5-1|NA|NA|TRBJ2-1
CASSFAGDNEQFF
TGCGCCAGCAGCTTTGCAGGGGACAATGAGCAGTTCTTC
>TRBV12-5|NA|TRBD2|TRBJ2-1
CASGLGSTSAAYNEQFF
TGTGCTAGTGGTTTGGGGTCGACTAGCGCCGCCTACAATGAGCAGTTCTTC
>TRBV9|NA|TRBD2|TRBJ2-7
CASSVEASGVTYEQYF
TGTGCCAGCAGCGTAGAAGCTAGCGGGGTTACCTACGAGCAGTACTTC
>TRBV10-2|NA|TRBD1|TRBJ2-7
CASSEIGQGSFQQYF
TGCGCCAGCAGTGAAATTGGACAGGGGTCGTTCCAGCAGTACTTC
>TRBV6-6|NA|NA|TRBJ2-7
CASSYGGTYEQYF
TGTGCCAGCAGTTACGGCGGGACCTACGAGCAGTACTTC
>TRBV11-3|few|TRBD2|TRBJ2-2
CASSLDTSLAGVRTGELFF
TGTGCCAGCAGCTTAGATACGAGTCTAGCGGGAGTGAGGACCGGGGAGCTGTTTTTT
>TRBV4-1|NA|NA|TRBJ2-1
CASSVWAGGNEQFF
TGCGCCAGCAGCGTGTGGGCAGGGGGGAATGAGCAGTTCTTC
>TRBV7-8|NA|NA|TRBJ2-7
CASSSSRDSEQYF
TGTGCCAGCAGCTCGTCCCGGGATAGTGAGCAGTACTTC
>TRBV11-3|NA|NA|TRBJ2-5
CASSPSLRLQETQYF
TGTGCCAGCAGCCCCTCCCTCAGGCTACAAGAGACCCAGTACTTC
>TRBV18|few|NA|TRBJ2-7
CASSLLGDYEQYF
TGTGCCAGCTCATTGTTAGGGGACTACGAGCAGTACTTC
>TRBV14|NA|NA|TRBJ1-2
CASSQAGPQGNYGYTF
TGTGCCAGCAGCCAGGCGGGCCCGCAGGGGAACTATGGCTACACCTTC
>TRBV16|NA|NA|TRBJ1-5
CASSPRGEGNQPQHF
TGTGCCAGCAGCCCACGGGGGGAGGGCAATCAGCCCCAGCATTTT
>TRBV7-8|NA|NA|TRBJ2-2
CASSLQGANTGELFF
TGTGCCAGCAGCTTACAAGGGGCGAACACCGGGGAGCTGTTTTTT
>TRBV5-6|NA|TRBD1|TRBJ1-3
CASSPTGVRSGNTIYF
TGTGCCAGCAGCCCCACAGGGGTCCGCTCTGGAAACACCATATATTTT
>TRBV6-1|few|NA|TRBJ2-1
CASSEEPSTNEQFF
TGTGCCAGCAGTGAAGAACCCTCTACGAATGAGCAGTTCTTC
>TRBV7-8|NA|TRBD2|TRBJ2-2
CASSVIAGGRTGELFF
TGTGCCAGCAGCGTAATAGCGGGGGGGCGGACCGGGGAGCTGTTTTTT
>TRBV19|NA|TRBD2|TRBJ2-1
CASSNSGESYNEQFF
TGTGCCAGTAGCAATAGCGGGGAGTCCTACAATGAGCAGTTCTTC
>TRBV5-4|NA|NA|TRBJ2-2
CASSLGGPGGSGELFF
TGTGCCAGCAGCTTGGGAGGGCCAGGGGGGTCCGGGGAGCTGTTTTTT
>TRBV11-2|NA|NA|TRBJ1-2
CASSLDQGSYGYTF
TGTGCCAGCAGCTTAGATCAGGGTAGCTATGGCTACACCTTC
>TRBV15|few|NA|TRBJ1-1
CATSRDRPDTEAFF
TGTGCCACCAGCAGAGACAGGCCTGACACTGAAGCTTTCTTT
>TRBV6-5|NA|NA|TRBJ1-2
CASSPDSDYGYTF
TGTGCCAGCAGTCCGGACAGCGACTATGGCTACACCTTC
>TRBV5-1|NA|NA|TRBJ2-6
CASSSRGAKGGSEGANVLTF
TGCGCCAGCAGCTCAAGAGGAGCCAAAGGAGGGTCGGAAGGGGCCAACGTCCTGACTTTC
>TRBV2|NA|NA|TRBJ2-5
CASSAQGLQETQYF
TGTGCCAGCAGTGCCCAGGGACTCCAAGAGACCCAGTACTTC
>TRBV5-1|NA|TRBD2|TRBJ2-1
CASSVSSGPYNEQFF
TGCGCCAGCAGTGTGTCTAGCGGGCCCTACAATGAGCAGTTCTTC
>TRBV29-1|NA|NA|TRBJ2-1
CSVISGTPGRDEQFF
TGCAGCGTGATATCCGGGACACCCGGCCGCGATGAGCAGTTCTTC
>TRBV6-5|NA|NA|TRBJ1-4
CASSYSGGREKLFF
TGTGCCAGCAGTTACTCGGGGGGTCGCGAAAAACTGTTTTTT
>TRBV4-1|NA|NA|TRBJ2-7
CASSQSQGPTYEQYF
TGCGCCAGCAGCCAAAGTCAGGGGCCTACCTACGAGCAGTACTTC
>TRBV2|few|TRBD1|TRBJ2-7
CASSALGQGIAYEQYF
TGTGCCAGCAGTGCCCTGGGACAGGGTATAGCCTACGAGCAGTACTTC
>TRBV29-1|NA|TRBD1|TRBJ1-3
CSVAWRDRGNTIYF
TGCAGCGTTGCATGGAGGGACAGAGGAAACACCATATATTTT
>TRBV6-1|NA|TRBD1|TRBJ1-1
CASSAWDRGPEAFF
TGTGCCAGCAGTGCGTGGGACAGGGGCCCTGAAGCTTTCTTT
>TRBV5-6|NA|NA|TRBJ1-1
CASSWFGMTNTEAFF
TGTGCCAGCAGCTGGTTCGGGATGACCAACACTGAAGCTTTCTTT
>TRBV7-9|NA|TRBD1|TRBJ1-3
CASNDPTGGDGNTIYF
TGTGCCAGCAACGACCCGACAGGGGGTGACGGAAACACCATATATTTT
>TRBV5-1|NA|TRBD1|TRBJ1-3
CASSFNSGQGSGNTIYF
TGCGCCAGCAGCTTCAATTCAGGACAGGGATCTGGAAACACCATATATTTT
>TRBV5-6|few|NA|TRBJ2-7
CASSVVARQPYEQYF
TGTGCCAGCAGCGTTGTTGCTCGACAGCCTTACGAGCAGTACTTC
>TRBV4-1|few|TRBD1|TRBJ1-1
CASSLDRVNTEAFF
TGCGCCAGCAGCCTGGACAGGGTGAACACTGAAGCTTTCTTT
>TRBV19|NA|NA|TRBJ1-1
CASSILGKNTEAFF
TGTGCCAGTAGTATTCTGGGCAAGAACACTGAAGCTTTCTTT
>TRBV5-6|NA|NA|TRBJ2-5
CASSRDSSQETQYF
TGTGCCAGCAGCCGGGACTCAAGCCAAGAGACCCAGTACTTC
>TRBV6-1|NA|NA|TRBJ2-1
CASSPLYNEQFF
TGTGCCAGCAGCCCCCTTTACAATGAGCAGTTCTTC
>TRBV7-6|few|TRBD1|TRBJ2-7
CASSLGNRGASYEQYF
TGTGCCAGCAGCCTAGGGAACAGGGGGGCCTCCTACGAGCAGTACTTC